The rows below give T cell receptor beta chains drawn from one sample of a study of cytomegalovirus exposure and HLA in healthy donors. The table came from immunoSEQ multiplex PCR; TCRdb's copy has only in-frame clones and leaves some out. The data show about 130,000 clones, about 95% seen once. The specimen sequenced was PBMCs. The source of these receptors is a man between 18 and 29 years old in good health and CMV-seropositive. Each CDR3 is given with its conserved first and last residue.

j_call v_call cdr3_aa
TRBJ2-7 TRBV4-1 CASSQKTHQGYEQYF
TRBJ2-7 TRBV28 CASRGSGTSSYEQYF
TRBJ2-1 TRBV27 CASSLQTYPTSGLGVYEQFF
TRBJ1-2 TRBV10-3 CAISVTGRDYGYTF
TRBJ2-3 TRBV2 CASSERAGALTDTQYF
TRBJ1-1 TRBV6-6 CASFETQGSNTEAFF
TRBJ2-7 TRBV2 CATRDFVSEQYF
TRBJ2-3 TRBV4-2 CASSPGLAEGFTDTQYF
TRBJ1-3 TRBV28 CASSSPSVNHGNTIYF
TRBJ2-3 TRBV18 CASSPPAGTDTQYF
TRBJ2-1 TRBV5-1 CASRTLVPPSEQFF
TRBJ2-2 TRBV2 CASSVLAGGNTGELFF
TRBJ1-4 TRBV7-8 CASRGQAATNEKLFF